This T cell receptor (beta chain) was profiled in a study of blood T cell repertoires in COVID-19. Study at large: Donors in the United States, Italy and Spain gave samples during acute or convalescent COVID-19.

The germline V gene encodes CDR1 SGHAT and CDR2 FQNNGV. This CDR3 spans 15 amino acids. J lost 8 bases, V lost 6 bases, and 13 bases had no gene match. Assay used: immunoSEQ multiplex PCR; TCRdb lists only in-frame clones, some missing. The sample consists of roughly 400,000 clones, roughly 87% of them appearing once. Self-reported history from a screening survey and questionnaire set each donor's cohort. This TCR came from a woman aged 40 to 49 with acute COVID-19. Sequenced input: PBMCs or T cells enriched from blood (not recorded which). The chain recombines TRBV11-2 with TRBJ1-2; 9 nucleotides match TRBD1. CDR3 DNA sequence: TGTGCCAGCAGTTCAGGAGAACAGGGGGCGAAAGGCTACACCTTC. Its protein is CASSSGEQGAKGYTF.